This T cell receptor beta chain was sequenced during a study of shared clonotypes between healthy human individuals. The study's findings and limits: Researchers sampled blood only, noting tissue repertoires likely differ.

V was trimmed by 6 bases and J by 6 bases, leaving 17 bases between them. Germline-derived CDR1 and CDR2 are LNHDA and SQIVND (reference sequence). The CDR3 spans 14 residues. To note about this clone: Antigen: not known.

Recent vaccinations or acute infections were absent in the healthy HIV-negative adult donors. A CD45RA-negative memory subset and a CD45RA+ naive subset were separated from the CD4+ cells. Method: immunoSEQ multiplex PCR; TCRdb's copy keeps in-frame clones and lacks some. This table has some 630,000 clones, 60% to 80% appearing once. The chain is built from TRBV19 and TRBJ1-2, with D possibly being TRBD1 (6 bases). The TCR originated in a woman aged 30 to 39 in good health. Sequenced: memory CD4+ T cells sorted from blood. Subset given: CD45RA-negative fraction. The CDR3 region has the DNA TGTGCCAGTAGGGACTACCGGACAGCCGATGGCTACACCTTC. The encoded protein is CASRDYRTADGYTF.